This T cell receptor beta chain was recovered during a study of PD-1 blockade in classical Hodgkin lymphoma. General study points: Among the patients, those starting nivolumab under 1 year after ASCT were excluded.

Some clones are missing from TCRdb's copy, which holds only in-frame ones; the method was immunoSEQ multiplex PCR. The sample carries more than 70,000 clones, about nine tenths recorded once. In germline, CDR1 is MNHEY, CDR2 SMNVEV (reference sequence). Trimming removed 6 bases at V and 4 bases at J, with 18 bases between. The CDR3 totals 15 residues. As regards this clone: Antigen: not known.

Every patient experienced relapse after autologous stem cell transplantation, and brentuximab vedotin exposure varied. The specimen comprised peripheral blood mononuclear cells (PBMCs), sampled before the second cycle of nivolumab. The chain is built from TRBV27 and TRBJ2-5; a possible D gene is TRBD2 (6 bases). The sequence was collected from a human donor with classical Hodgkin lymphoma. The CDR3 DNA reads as TGTGCCAGCAGGGGAGGTACCCCCACCTCAGAGACCCAGTACTTC. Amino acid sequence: CASRGGTPTSETQYF.